This TCR beta chain was identified during a study of blood T cell repertoires in COVID-19. The germline V gene encodes CDR1 SEHNR and CDR2 FQNEAQ (reference sequence). V was clipped by 3 bases and J by 4 bases; unmatched bases: 6. The CDR3 totals 15 residues. Profiling relied on immunoSEQ multiplex PCR, and the TCRdb table lists in-frame clones only, not all of them. The sample holds a few hundred thousand clones, 86% seen once. The sequence derives from a woman aged 45-65 years with acute or convalescent COVID-19. The chain recombines TRBV7-9 with TRBJ1-5; TRBD1 agrees at 7 bases. Material: peripheral blood. CDR3 loop: CASSLTGWPNQPQHF. CDR3 in DNA: TGTGCCAGCAGCTTGACAGGGTGGCCTAATCAGCCCCAGCATTTT. Supplemented by reference TRBV7-9 and TRBJ1-5, the full variable domain reads DTGVSQNPRHKITKRGQNVTFRCDPISEHNRLYWYRQTLGQGPEFLTYFQNEAQLEKSRLLSDRFSAERPKGSFSTLEIQRTEQGDSAMYLCASSLTGWPNQPQHFGDGTRLSIL.